This T cell receptor beta chain was obtained from a study of T cells in Graves' hyperthyroidism and ophthalmopathy. General study results and limits: Among thyroid clonotypes expanded above 0.001, most also appeared in blood. From stable hyperthyroidism, ophthalmopathy was separated by a 13 V-J model.

The CDR3 consists of 16 residues. Germline assignment: CDR1 SGHNT and CDR2 YENEEA. This clonotype has just a few counts. What it recognizes is unknown. Relative to the germline gene, one junction end is altered; a read error may explain this. Amplified TCR beta CDR3 regions derived from RNA transcripts. The primer set for the first-round RT-PCR of the TCR CDR3 was HTBI. TCRdb independently ran MiXCR on the multiplex PCR reads; one entry per CDR3 protein. Of more than 600,000 distinct CDR3 sequences in the sample, about a sixth are singletons; the top ten hold around 8.1%. The TCR originated in a man between 18 and 29 years old with Graves' hyperthyroidism. The chain uses TRBV11-3 and TRBJ2-1; 9 nucleotides align to TRBD1. The specimen was blood. In nucleotides, the CDR3 is TGCGCCAGCAGTGACCCGGGACAGGGAAACTACAATGAGCAGTTCTTC. This encodes CASSDPGQGNYNEQFF.